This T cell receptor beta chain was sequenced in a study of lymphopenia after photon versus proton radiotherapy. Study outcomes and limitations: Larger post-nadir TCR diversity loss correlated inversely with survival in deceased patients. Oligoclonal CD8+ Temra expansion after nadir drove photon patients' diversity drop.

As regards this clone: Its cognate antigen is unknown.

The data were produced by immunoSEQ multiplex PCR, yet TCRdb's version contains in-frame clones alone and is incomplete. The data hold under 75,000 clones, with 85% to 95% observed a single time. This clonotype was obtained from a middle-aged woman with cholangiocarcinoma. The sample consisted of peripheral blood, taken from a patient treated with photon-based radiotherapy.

Here the CDR3 reads CASSLGGQTYTEAFF. The CDR3 DNA is TGTGCCAGCAGCTTGGGGGGACAGACATACACTGAAGCTTTCTTT. This chain joins TRBV5-4 and TRBJ1-1, with 7 bases that match TRBD1. The CDR3 runs 15 residues. With 0 bases clipped from V and 3 bases from J, the junction kept 5 bases outside the gene matches. Germline V gene sequence: CDR1 SGHNT, CDR2 YYREEE (reference sequence).